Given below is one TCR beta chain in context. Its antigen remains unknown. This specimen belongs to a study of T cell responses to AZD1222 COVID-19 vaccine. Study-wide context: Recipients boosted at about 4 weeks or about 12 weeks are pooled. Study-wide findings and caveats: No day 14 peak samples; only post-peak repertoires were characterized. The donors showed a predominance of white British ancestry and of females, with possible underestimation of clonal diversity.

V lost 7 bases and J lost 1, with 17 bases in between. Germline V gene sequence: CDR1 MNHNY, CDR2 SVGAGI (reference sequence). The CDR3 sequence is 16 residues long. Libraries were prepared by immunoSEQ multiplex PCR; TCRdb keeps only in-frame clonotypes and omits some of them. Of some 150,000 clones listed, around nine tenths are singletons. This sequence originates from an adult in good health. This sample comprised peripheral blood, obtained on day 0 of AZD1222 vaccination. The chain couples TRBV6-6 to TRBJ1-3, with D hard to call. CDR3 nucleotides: TGTGCCAGCACCTCTCTGCAGTTTCAGTCTGGAAACACCATATATTTT. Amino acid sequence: CASTSLQFQSGNTIYF.